Below, 27 T cell receptor beta chains from the same sample are listed, as sequenced in a study of regulatory T cells in long-lasting Graves disease. With iRepertoire HTBI primers and Arm-PCR of CDR3 regions, TCR beta libraries were built. From the multiplex PCR reads, TCRdb called clonotypes with MiXCR, one entry per CDR3 protein. The sample lists 600,000 to 850,000 distinct CDR3 sequences; around 30% were seen once. Described time point: persistent/refractory GD, antithyroid drugs over 5 years with positive TRAb. Scientists built the TCR library using RNA that was extracted from PBMCs. The input for sequencing was peripheral blood mononuclear cells (PBMCs), taken when the disease was refractory, from a patient treated with antithyroid drugs. The receptors were gathered from a female donor with Graves disease.

The chain combines TRBV27 with TRBJ1-4; D is unresolved. CDR1 MNHEY and CDR2 SMNVEV come from the germline V gene (reference sequence). The CDR3 has 14 amino acids. V lost 3 bases, J lost 6 bases, and 11 bases lay in between. CDR3 region: CASSLLGSHEKLFF. The CDR3 DNA is TGTGCCAGCAGTTTGCTGGGAAGCCATGAAAAACTGTTTTTT.

The CDR3 region is CAISELTSEQFF. CDR3 bases: TGTGCCATCAGTGAGCTGACTAGTGAGCAGTTCTTC. This chain uses TRBV10-3 with TRBJ2-1; D might be TRBD2 (6 bases). CDR3 length: 12 residues. The germline V and J ends were trimmed by 2 bases and 9 bases, with 8 bases remaining between them. Germline V lookup: CDR1 ENHRY, CDR2 SYGVKD.

The CDR3 loop is CASSVAIDSSYEQYF. The CDR3 DNA sequence: TGTGCCAGCAGCGTAGCTATCGACAGCTCCTACGAGCAGTACTTC. The chain combines TRBV9 with TRBJ2-7; D possibly corresponds to TRBD1 (5 bases). CDR1 SGDLS and CDR2 YYNGEE come from the germline V gene. Between the trimmed V and J ends, which lost 0 bases and 0 bases, there was a span of 10 bases. The CDR3 is 15 residues long.

The chain uses TRBV6-1 and TRBJ1-5; D might be TRBD1 (5 bases). Trimming stripped 1 base from V and 3 bases from J, with 13 bases between. This CDR3 spans 16 amino acids. Germline CDR1 and CDR2: MNHNS and SASEGT. CDR3 DNA sequence: TGTGCCAGCAGTGAAGTTGGGGGGTGGGTCAATCAGCCCCAGCATTTT. Encoded protein: CASSEVGGWVNQPQHF.

This clonotype was seen repeatedly, ten times or more. The J gene is TRBJ1-1, the V gene TRBV6-5, with TRBD1 matching 7 bases. With 4 bases clipped from V and 10 bases from J, the junction kept 6 bases outside the gene matches. The length of the CDR3 is 12 residues. Per the germline V gene, CDR1 is MNHEY and CDR2 is SVGAGI. The CDR3 nucleotides are TGTGCCAGCAGTTTACAGGGGCACGGAGCTTTCTTT. Translating gives CASSLQGHGAFF.

In this sample, this clonotype turned up many times. The chain couples TRBV12-3 or TRBV12-4 to TRBJ1-2, with TRBD1 as a possible D gene (6 bases). V lost 5 bases to trimming and J lost 2 bases, with 12 bases between them. CDR3 size: 14 residues. The CDR3 bases are TGTGCCAGCAGTCGTACGGACAGCAACTATGGCTACACCTTC. This encodes CASSRTDSNYGYTF.

The V gene is TRBV18, the J gene TRBJ2-1; 9 bases fit TRBD1. After removal of 2 bases from V and 9 bases from J, the junction contained 8 bases not matched to a gene. The CDR3 is 15 amino acids. The germline CDR1 and CDR2 sequences are KGHSH and LQKENI. CDR3 bases: TGTGCCAGCTCACCAAGCACAGGGGGCTTTCCTGAGCAGTTCTTC. Protein: CASSPSTGGFPEQFF.

The V and J genes are TRBV30 and TRBJ2-7; 7 bases are a match to TRBD2. Per germline, CDR1 GTSNPN and CDR2 SVGIG (reference sequence). J gave up 1 base and V 2 bases, and 5 bases lay outside the gene matches. The CDR3 covers 14 residues. In DNA, the CDR3 is TGTGCCTGGAGTAATCTAGCGGAGTCCTACGAGCAGTACTTC. Amino acids: CAWSNLAESYEQYF.

V gene TRBV11-2 combines with J gene TRBJ2-5; 10 nucleotides agree with TRBD2. V lost 0 bases to trimming and J lost 5 bases; unmatched junction nucleotides: 6. CDR1 is SGHAT and CDR2 is FQNNGV in the germline V gene. This CDR3 is built from 16 residues. The CDR3 coding sequence is TGTGCCAGCAGCTTAGAGGTAGCGGGAGGATGGGAGACCCAGTACTTC. Translation: CASSLEVAGGWETQYF.

This clonotype was detected ten times or more. V gene TRBV12-3 or TRBV12-4 combines with J gene TRBJ1-4, with TRBD1 identical over 7 bases. The J segment lost 7 bases and the V segment lost 1 base, leaving 6 bases of the junction unmatched. The CDR3 spans 15 residues. The DNA of the CDR3 is TGTGCCAGCAGTTTAGAGGCAGGGGGGGGTGAAAAACTGTTTTTT. It encodes CASSLEAGGGEKLFF.

This clonotype was observed a few times. The chain couples TRBV6-1 to TRBJ1-2; a possible D gene is TRBD1 (6 bases). V shed 3 bases and J shed 5 bases, with 19 bases lying between them. The CDR3 has 16 residues. Germline CDR1 MNHNS, CDR2 SASEGT. In DNA, the CDR3 is TGTGCCAGCAGTGAGCACGGGGGCGGCGCGGGGTATGGCTACACCTTC. Translation gives CASSEHGGGAGYGYTF.

The V call is TRBV7-2, the J call TRBJ2-1; 9 nucleotides align to TRBD2. The CDR3 consists of 16 residues. Germline CDR1 reads SGHTA; CDR2 reads FQGNSA. J was trimmed by 0 bases and V by 7 bases; bases with no gene match: 7. The DNA for the CDR3 is TGTGCCAGCACCTTGGCGGGAGGGTGCTCCTACAATGAGCAGTTCTTC. It yields the protein CASTLAGGCSYNEQFF. The full variable domain, its missing parts supplied by reference TRBV7-2 and TRBJ2-1, is GAGVSQSPSNKVTEKGKDVELRCDPISGHTALYWYRQSLGQGLEFLIYFQGNSAPDKSGLPSDRFSAERTGGSVSTLTIQRTQQEDSAVYLCASTLAGGCSYNEQFFGPGTRLTVL.

J is TRBJ1-3 and V is TRBV6-1; no definite D call. The V and J ends lost 7 bases and 0 bases respectively, with 7 bases between them. Looked up from germline, CDR1 is MNHNS and CDR2 is SASEGT. CDR3 length: 13 amino acids. The CDR3, as DNA: TGTGCCAGCACGGGCCACTCTGGAAACACCATATATTTT. The encoded protein is CASTGHSGNTIYF.

The V call is TRBV30, the J call TRBJ1-2, with TRBD1 as a possible D gene (5 bases). CDR3 length equals 13 residues. The V end lost 0 bases, the J end lost 3 bases, and 8 bases lay between the germline ends. Germline CDR1 reads GTSNPN; CDR2 reads SVGIG (reference sequence). The CDR3 DNA is TGTGCCTGGAGTGTACAGGTCCACTATGGCTACACCTTC. Translating gives CAWSVQVHYGYTF.

The chain has TRBV5-1 and TRBJ2-7, with TRBD1 matching 8 bases. Germline values: CDR1 SGHRS, CDR2 YFSETQ. CDR3 length equals 15 residues. Trimming at V came to 2 bases and at J to 2 bases, leaving 6 bases not matched to a gene. The CDR3, as DNA: TGCGCCAGCAGCTTCGGGGGACAGGATACCTACGAGCAGTACTTC. This gives the protein CASSFGGQDTYEQYF.

The chain links TRBV12-3 or TRBV12-4 to TRBJ1-5, with 7 positions matching TRBD1. The V segment lost 7 bases and the J segment 1 base; nucleotides outside the gene matches: 7. This CDR3 is 15 amino acids long. CDR3 in amino acids: CASKDRAGSNQPQHF. For the CDR3, the DNA is TGTGCCAGCAAAGACAGGGCTGGGAGCAATCAGCCCCAGCATTTT.

The V gene is TRBV6-9, the J gene TRBJ1-1, with 7 bases lining up with TRBD1. CDR3 size: 16 residues. The junction had 7 bases not matched to a gene; V was cut back by 3 bases and J by 0 bases. CDR1 and CDR2 from the germline V gene are MNHGY and SVAAGI. The CDR3 loop is CASSYEGQRMNTEAFF. For the CDR3, the DNA is TGTGCCAGCAGTTACGAGGGACAGCGGATGAACACTGAAGCTTTCTTT.

The rearrangement joins TRBV18 to TRBJ1-4; 9 positions match TRBD1. Germline loops: CDR1 KGHSH, CDR2 LQKENI. The trim removed 5 bases at V and 8 bases at J, leaving 12 bases unmatched. CDR3 length equals 16 residues. In DNA form, the CDR3 reads TGTGCCAGCTCATCTGAATCCGGGACAGGGAACGAAAAACTGTTTTTT. Residues: CASSSESGTGNEKLFF. Filled out from reference TRBV18 and TRBJ1-4, the complete variable domain reads NAGVMQNPRHLVRRRGQEARLRCSPMKGHSHVYWYRQLPEEGLKFMVYLQKENIIDESGMPKERFSAEFPKEGPSILRIQQVVRGDSAAYFCASSSESGTGNEKLFFGSGTQLSVL.

Many counts were recorded for this clonotype. The chain joins TRBV27 to TRBJ2-7; 13 bases align to TRBD2. This CDR3 has 14 residues. Germline V gene sequence: CDR1 MNHEY, CDR2 SMNVEV (reference sequence). J gave up 6 bases and V 6 bases, and 5 bases lay outside the gene matches. The CDR3 protein is CASSPGLAGIEQYF. The CDR3, as DNA: TGTGCCAGCAGCCCGGGACTAGCGGGAATCGAGCAGTACTTC.

This clonotype was seen at least ten times. The V and J genes are TRBV28 and TRBJ2-7; tentatively, D is TRBD1 (6 bases). The CDR3 length is 18 residues. The germline gives CDR1 MDHEN, CDR2 SYDVKM. Trimming cost V 2 bases and J 7 bases, with 27 bases left between them. CDR3 sequence (DNA): TGTGCCAGCAGTTTAAGAGGTTTAGGCAGAGGGGGTTTGAGAGAGCAGTACTTC. It codes for CASSLRGLGRGGLREQYF.

The chain carries TRBV20-1 and TRBJ2-2, with D tentatively TRBD1 (5 bases). Germline V gene lookup returns CDR1 DFQATT and CDR2 SNEGSKA (reference sequence). There are 15 residues in the CDR3. The germline V and J ends were trimmed by 1 base and 5 bases, with 14 bases remaining between them. CDR3 in DNA: TGCAGTGCTAGAGTGGGCAGGGCCGGAACCGGGGAGCTGTTTTTT. This codes for CSARVGRAGTGELFF.

The CDR3 nucleotides are TGTGCCAGCTCACCACAGGACACCTTGGGTTCACCCCTCCACTTT. Encoded protein: CASSPQDTLGSPLHF. The rearrangement uses TRBV18 and TRBJ1-6; tentatively, D is TRBD1 (5 bases). Germline V lookup: CDR1 KGHSH, CDR2 LQKENI. This CDR3 spans 15 amino acids. Between the trimmed V and J ends, which lost 1 base and 9 bases, there was a span of 13 bases.

V and J are TRBV6-1 and TRBJ2-7; 12 nucleotides match TRBD2. Per the germline V gene, CDR1 is MNHNS and CDR2 is SASEGT. This CDR3 is built from 14 residues. The J segment lost 4 bases and the V segment lost 6 bases, leaving 4 bases of the junction unmatched. The CDR3 nucleotides read TGTGCCAGCAGGCCTAGCGGGAGGGCGTACGAGCAGTACTTC. Its protein product is CASRPSGRAYEQYF.

J is TRBJ1-1 and V is TRBV19; D remains unclear. This CDR3 contains 14 residues. V lost 8 bases to trimming and J lost 4 bases, with 17 bases between them. Germline CDR1 is LNHDA and CDR2 is SQIVND (reference sequence). CDR3 nucleotide sequence: TGTGCCAGTCAACCCGAAGTCCCGATCACTGAAGCTTTCTTT. This translates into CASQPEVPITEAFF. The variable domain in full, with the rest retrieved from reference TRBV19 and TRBJ1-1, is DGGITQSPKYLFRKEGQNVTLSCEQNLNHDAMYWYRQDPGQGLRLIYYSQIVNDFQKGDIAEGYSVSREKKESFPLTVTSAQKNPTAFYLCASQPEVPITEAFFGQGTRLTVV.

The chain couples TRBV15 to TRBJ1-2; D is unclear. CDR1 and CDR2 from the germline V gene are LNHNV and YYDKDF (reference sequence). The CDR3 has 13 amino acids. With 4 bases removed from V and 1 base from J, the gap between germline ends came to 7 bases. The CDR3 coding sequence is TGTGCCACCAGCACGAGGATTAACTATGGCTACACCTTC. Encoded protein: CATSTRINYGYTF.

This clonotype was detected only a few times. The CDR3 reads CASSVVTATYEQYF. Written as DNA, the CDR3 is TGTGCCAGCAGTGTTGTGACAGCGACCTACGAGCAGTACTTC. The V gene is TRBV6-2 or TRBV6-3, the J gene TRBJ2-7, with a weak D call TRBD1 (5 bases). Germline loops: CDR1 MNHEY, CDR2 SVGEGT. The ends were cut back, 5 bases at V and 2 bases at J, with 13 bases in the middle. The CDR3 is 14 residues long.

The table lists this clonotype with a few counts. V usage is TRBV6-5 and J usage is TRBJ1-1, with TRBD1 matching 8 bases. Unmatched junction bases numbered 9, after V lost 0 bases and J lost 0 bases. Germline CDR1 MNHEY, CDR2 SVGAGI. The CDR3 is 18 residues long. The CDR3 sequence is CASSYSVGTGRMNTEAFF. DNA of the CDR3: TGTGCCAGCAGTTACTCGGTTGGGACAGGACGGATGAACACTGAAGCTTTCTTT.